This T cell receptor beta chain was captured in a study of shared clonotypes between healthy human individuals. V lost 5 bases, J lost 3 bases, and 11 bases stayed unmatched. Germline V gene sequence: CDR1 SGHVS, CDR2 FNYEAQ. The CDR3 has 16 residues. Generated by immunoSEQ multiplex PCR, the TCRdb table keeps only in-frame clones and is missing some. Of over 2 million clones listed, over 85% were seen once; the top ten hold more than 0.1%. The receptor comes from a man aged 18 to 30 in good health. Sequencing input: naive CD4+ T cells sorted from blood. The sample's subset: CD45RA+ positively selected. The rearrangement links TRBV7-6 to TRBJ2-7; 9 positions match TRBD1. The CDR3 reads CASSTLEGTGLYEQYF. The CDR3 bases are TGTGCCAGCAGCACCCTTGAGGGGACAGGGCTCTACGAGCAGTACTTC.